This is a list of T cell receptor beta chains from one sample in a study of blood T cell repertoires in COVID-19. Clones were sequenced by immunoSEQ multiplex PCR, and TCRdb holds only the in-frame ones, with some missing. The data hold about 170,000 clones, with around 83% observed a single time. The material sequenced was peripheral blood. These receptor sequences come from a woman of 80 years or more in a cohort sampled during active or convalescent COVID-19. The CDR3 runs from the conserved cysteine through the conserved F or W. A D gene is named only where the DNA matches it firmly. Only some rows state a clone size, as once, few, many or a class for expanded clones.

CDR3nt	CDR3aa	j_gene	v_gene	abundance	len	d_gene
TGTGCCAGCCGCAGGGTCCTGGAGCACACTGAAGCTTTCTTT	CASRRVLEHTEAFF	TRBJ1-1	TRBV27	-	14	-
TGTGCCACCAGCAGAGACGGAGGGGTAAATGAAAAACTGTTTTTT	CATSRDGGVNEKLFF	TRBJ1-4	TRBV15	-	15	-
TGTGCCTGGAGTGTTTCAGGGGGACTTAATGAAAAACTGTTTTTT	CAWSVSGGLNEKLFF	TRBJ1-4	TRBV30	-	15	TRBD1
TGTGCCAGCACCGAGAGCAGGGCCAACGTCCTGACTTTC	CASTESRANVLTF	TRBJ2-6	TRBV6-5	-	13	-
TGTGCCAGCAGTATTGCAGGGGGAGACTATGGCTACACCTTC	CASSIAGGDYGYTF	TRBJ1-2	TRBV6-5	-	14	TRBD1
TGTGCCAGCAGTCGGGACAGGGGACAGCCCCAGCATTTT	CASSRDRGQPQHF	TRBJ1-5	TRBV6-4	-	13	TRBD1
TGTGCCAGCCGAAAGAGCGGTAACACTGAAGCTTTCTTT	CASRKSGNTEAFF	TRBJ1-1	TRBV6-6	-	13	-
TGTGCCAGCAGTGTACAGGGGAACACTGAAGCTTTCTTT	CASSVQGNTEAFF	TRBJ1-1	TRBV2	-	13	-
TGTGCCACCAGCAGAGGTGGCGGGAGGAGGGCAGATACGCAGTATTTT	CATSRGGGRRADTQYF	TRBJ2-3	TRBV15	few	16	TRBD2
TGTGCCAGCAGCTCAAGACAGGGGGTGCGGGAGCAGTACTTC	CASSSRQGVREQYF	TRBJ2-7	TRBV11-3	-	14	TRBD1
TGTGCCAGCAGCTCCAGGGGGCCGCCTGGGGAAAAACTGTTTTTT	CASSSRGPPGEKLFF	TRBJ1-4	TRBV7-2	-	15	TRBD1
TGTGCCAGCAGTAATCGACAGGGACTTCAGCCCCAGCATTTT	CASSNRQGLQPQHF	TRBJ1-5	TRBV28	-	14	TRBD1
TGCGCCAGCAGCCAAGATAAGTCCGCAGGGGGATTTGGCGGGGAGCTGTTTTTT	CASSQDKSAGGFGGELFF	TRBJ2-2	TRBV4-3	-	18	TRBD1
TGTGCCAGCAGCTTACTTCGCGGGGGGGTCGGTGATACGCAGTATTTT	CASSLLRGGVGDTQYF	TRBJ2-3	TRBV7-2	-	16	TRBD2
TGTGCCAGCAGTGAAGCAATAACTAGCGGGAGGTTGATCGGTGAGCAGTTCTTC	CASSEAITSGRLIGEQFF	TRBJ2-1	TRBV6-1	-	18	TRBD2
TGTGCCAGCAGTTTATTGTACGGACTCACTAACTATGGCTACACCTTC	CASSLLYGLTNYGYTF	TRBJ1-2	TRBV28	once	16	-
TGTGCCAGCAGCTTAGCGCGGGGAGACCGATATCTGCCCCAGCATTTT	CASSLARGDRYLPQHF	TRBJ1-5	TRBV7-6	-	16	-
TGCGCCAGCAGCTTGGGGGGGACTAGCGTCCCCGATACGCAGTATTTT	CASSLGGTSVPDTQYF	TRBJ2-3	TRBV5-1	once	16	TRBD2
TGTGCCAGCACCACCCGGGGTGAGCAGTTCTTC	CASTTRGEQFF	TRBJ2-1	TRBV28	-	11	-
TGTGCCAGTAGTATATCGGTGGCGGGGCGCAATCAGCCCCAGCATTTT	CASSISVAGRNQPQHF	TRBJ1-5	TRBV19	-	16	-
TGTGCCAGTAGTAGTCGACAGGGGGCATTCCACACCTTC	CASSSRQGAFHTF	TRBJ1-2	TRBV19	-	13	TRBD1
TGTGCCGGCGGCGGTGTCAGAAGCTCCTACGAGCAGTACTTC	CAGGGVRSSYEQYF	TRBJ2-7	TRBV6-5	-	14	-
TGTGCCAGTTCTATCAGGAACTATGGCTACACCTTC	CASSIRNYGYTF	TRBJ1-2	TRBV19	-	12	-
TGTGCCAGTAGTAGTGGACTAGCGGGTACTTACAATGAGCAGTTCTTC	CASSSGLAGTYNEQFF	TRBJ2-1	TRBV19	-	16	TRBD2
TGTGCCAGCAGCTTAGTTCGGGACACTCCCTACGAGCAGTACTTC	CASSLVRDTPYEQYF	TRBJ2-7	TRBV11-2	-	15	-
TGTGCCAGCAGTTACGGGACAGTTGCAGATACGCAGTATTTT	CASSYGTVADTQYF	TRBJ2-3	TRBV6-2/TRBV6-3	-	14	TRBD1
TGTGCCAGCTCACTTTATCAAGAGACCCAGTACTTC	CASSLYQETQYF	TRBJ2-5	TRBV18	-	12	-
TGTGCCAGCAGCTTTACAGGGAATTCACCCCTCCACTTT	CASSFTGNSPLHF	TRBJ1-6	TRBV11-2	-	13	-
TGTGCCAGCTCCCAGGGACAGACGAACACTGAAGCTTTCTTT	CASSQGQTNTEAFF	TRBJ1-1	TRBV11-3	-	14	TRBD1
TGTGCCAGCTCACCACGGGACAGGGCCTCCTACGAGCAGTACTTC	CASSPRDRASYEQYF	TRBJ2-7	TRBV18	once	15	TRBD1
TGTGCCAGCTCGGGACAGGAGGTCACTGAAGCTTTCTTT	CASSGQEVTEAFF	TRBJ1-1	TRBV18	-	13	TRBD1
TGTGCCTGCTCAGGGAACGACGGCTACACCTTC	CACSGNDGYTF	TRBJ1-2	TRBV28	-	11	-
TGTGCCACCTCCTTTACCTACAATGAGCAGTTCTTC	CATSFTYNEQFF	TRBJ2-1	TRBV12-3/TRBV12-4	-	12	-
TGTGCCAGTACGAAGGGACTCCGATACAATGAGCAGTTCTTC	CASTKGLRYNEQFF	TRBJ2-1	TRBV27	-	14	-
TGTGCCACAAAACAGGGGTCGAGGGGGTTGGGGCCCCAGCATTTT	CATKQGSRGLGPQHF	TRBJ1-5	TRBV19	-	15	TRBD1
TGTGCCAGCAGCTTAGGGGCGGGCGGCACTGAAGCTTTCTTT	CASSLGAGGTEAFF	TRBJ1-1	TRBV7-2	-	14	-
TGTGCCAGCAGCCTACAGCCTACCACTGGCTACACCTTC	CASSLQPTTGYTF	TRBJ1-2	TRBV3-1/TRBV3-2	-	13	-
TGTGCCAGCAGCCCCCCCCGGGGATGGGAGACTGAAGCTTTCTTT	CASSPPRGWETEAFF	TRBJ1-1	TRBV3-1/TRBV3-2	-	15	-
TGTGCCAGCAGCATTAGATGGCTAACCCGGACAGGCAACTATGGCTACACCTTC	CASSIRWLTRTGNYGYTF	TRBJ1-2	TRBV7-2	-	18	TRBD1
TGTGCCAGCAGTGAAGGTCGCAGGGGGCTTGGCTACACCTTC	CASSEGRRGLGYTF	TRBJ1-2	TRBV2	-	14	TRBD1
TGTGCCAGTAGTATTAGGTCGACAGGGAGTGCAGATACGCAGTATTTT	CASSIRSTGSADTQYF	TRBJ2-3	TRBV19	-	16	TRBD1
TGTGCCACCAGTGACCCAGGCTCAGGCGATGAGCAGTTCTTC	CATSDPGSGDEQFF	TRBJ2-1	TRBV24-1	once	14	-
TGTGCCAGTAGTATCAGGACTCTGTCTAACAATGAGCAGTTCTTC	CASSIRTLSNNEQFF	TRBJ2-1	TRBV19	-	15	-
TGTGCCAGCAGCACCTCCGGGACAAAGAGAACTAACTATGGCTACACCTTC	CASSTSGTKRTNYGYTF	TRBJ1-2	TRBV21-1	-	17	-
TGTGCCTTACAGGGGGCTGTTATCACCGGGGAGCTGTTTTTT	CALQGAVITGELFF	TRBJ2-2	TRBV6-5	-	14	TRBD1
TGCAGCGTTGGCCGGGACAGGGACGACAATCAGCCCCAGCATTTT	CSVGRDRDDNQPQHF	TRBJ1-5	TRBV29-1	-	15	TRBD1
TGTGCCAGCAGCAAACCAGGACTCCGGGACAGTCAAGGAAATGAGCAGTTCTTC	CASSKPGLRDSQGNEQFF	TRBJ2-1	TRBV21-1	-	18	-
TGTGCCAGCAGCCAAGATAGAGCCCTTCGGGTAGATACGCAGTATTTT	CASSQDRALRVDTQYF	TRBJ2-3	TRBV14	-	16	-
TGTGCCAGCAAACGATCGACACTGAACACTGAAGCTTTCTTT	CASKRSTLNTEAFF	TRBJ1-1	TRBV6-5	-	14	-
TGTGCCAGCAGCAGAGGACAGAGGGCTGACGAGCAGTACTTC	CASSRGQRADEQYF	TRBJ2-7	TRBV6-5	-	14	-
TGTGCCAGCAGCTTAGGGGGCATTAGCAATCAGCCCCAGCATTTT	CASSLGGISNQPQHF	TRBJ1-5	TRBV11-2	-	15	-
TGTGCCAGCAGCCTGGGACTAGTGAACGAGCAGTACTTC	CASSLGLVNEQYF	TRBJ2-7	TRBV11-2	-	13	TRBD2
TGTGCCAGCAGCCCCAGGACAGGGCTCCAAGAGACCCAGTACTTC	CASSPRTGLQETQYF	TRBJ2-5	TRBV7-8	-	15	TRBD1